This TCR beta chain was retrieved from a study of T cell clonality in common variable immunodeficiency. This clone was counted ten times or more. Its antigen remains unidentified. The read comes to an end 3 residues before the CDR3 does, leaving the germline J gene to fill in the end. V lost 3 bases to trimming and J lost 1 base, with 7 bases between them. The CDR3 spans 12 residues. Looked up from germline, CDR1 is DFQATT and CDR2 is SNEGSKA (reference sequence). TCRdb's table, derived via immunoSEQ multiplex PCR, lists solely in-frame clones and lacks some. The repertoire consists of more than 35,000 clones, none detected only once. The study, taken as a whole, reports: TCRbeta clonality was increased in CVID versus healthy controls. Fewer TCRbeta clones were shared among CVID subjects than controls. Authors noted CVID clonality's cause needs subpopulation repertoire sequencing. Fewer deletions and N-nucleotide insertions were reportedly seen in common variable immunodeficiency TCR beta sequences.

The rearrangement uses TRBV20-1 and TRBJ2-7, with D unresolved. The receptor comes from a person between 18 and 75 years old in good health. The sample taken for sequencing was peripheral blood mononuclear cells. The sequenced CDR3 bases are TGCAGTGCTAGTTACATTTCCTACGAG. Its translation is CSASYISYE. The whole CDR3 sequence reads CSASYISYEQYF.